The 6 T cell receptor beta chains given below trace back to one sample, sequenced in a study of T cell responses to AZD1222 COVID-19 vaccine. Only in-frame clones appear in the TCRdb table, and some are missing; sequencing was by immunoSEQ multiplex PCR. Altogether roughly 97,000 clones are present, roughly 86% being singletons, with the ten largest covering roughly 3.3%. The sequences come from peripheral blood, collected 28 days after the second dose of the MenACWY control vaccine. These receptors were taken from an adult who received the MenACWY meningococcal vaccine as a control.

This chain connects TRBV12-3 or TRBV12-4 to TRBJ2-1; either TRBD1 or TRBD2 may fit D (5 bases each). The V and J ends lost 1 base and 13 bases respectively, with 11 bases between them. The CDR3 length is 12 residues. The CDR3 DNA reads as TGTGCCAGCAGTTTAGGAGGGGAGCGACAGTTCTTC. Its protein product is CASSLGGERQFF.

J is TRBJ2-3 and V is TRBV18, with TRBD1 as a possible D gene (5 bases). The CDR3 totals 13 residues. CDR1 and CDR2 from the germline V gene are KGHSH and LQKENI. With 4 bases removed from V and 6 bases from J, the gap between germline ends came to 11 bases. As DNA, the CDR3 is TGTGCCAGCTCACGAGACGACAGTGATACGCAGTATTTT. Translating it yields CASSRDDSDTQYF.

Only one count was recorded for this clone. The chain has TRBV28 and TRBJ1-4; 9 bases fit TRBD1. Germline V gene data show CDR1 as MDHEN and CDR2 as SYDVKM. The trim removed 6 bases at V and 11 bases at J, leaving 13 bases unmatched. The CDR3 length is 15 residues. CDR3: CASREQGAMGKKLFF. In nucleotides, the CDR3 is TGTGCCAGCAGGGAACAGGGGGCGATGGGGAAGAAACTGTTTTTT.

The V and J genes are TRBV7-9 and TRBJ1-4; unclear D gene. This CDR3 has 14 amino acids. Germline V lookup: CDR1 SEHNR, CDR2 FQNEAQ (reference sequence). V lost 5 bases and J 4 bases, leaving 11 bases between the germline ends. The CDR3 DNA sequence: TGTGCCAGCAGCGCGACACTACATAATGAAAAACTGTTTTTT. As protein: CASSATLHNEKLFF.

This clone was detected once. The J gene is TRBJ1-2, the V gene TRBV19, with no clear D. The V gene's germline CDR1 is LNHDA and CDR2 SQIVND (reference sequence). The CDR3 is 16 residues long. V lost 4 bases, J lost 4 bases, and 19 bases lay in between. In nucleotides, the CDR3 is TGTGCCAGTAGTAAATCTTCATTGGGGTTCGGCTATGGCTACACCTTC. It encodes CASSKSSLGFGYGYTF.

V is TRBV19 and J is TRBJ1-5, with 8 nucleotides matching TRBD1. Germline values: CDR1 LNHDA, CDR2 SQIVND (reference sequence). J gave up 0 bases and V 7 bases, and 11 bases lay outside the gene matches. The CDR3 sequence is 17 residues long. In DNA, the CDR3 is TGTGCCAGTACCCAGGGGGCGTGGGGTCTTAGCAATCAGCCCCAGCATTTT. Its translation is CASTQGAWGLSNQPQHF.